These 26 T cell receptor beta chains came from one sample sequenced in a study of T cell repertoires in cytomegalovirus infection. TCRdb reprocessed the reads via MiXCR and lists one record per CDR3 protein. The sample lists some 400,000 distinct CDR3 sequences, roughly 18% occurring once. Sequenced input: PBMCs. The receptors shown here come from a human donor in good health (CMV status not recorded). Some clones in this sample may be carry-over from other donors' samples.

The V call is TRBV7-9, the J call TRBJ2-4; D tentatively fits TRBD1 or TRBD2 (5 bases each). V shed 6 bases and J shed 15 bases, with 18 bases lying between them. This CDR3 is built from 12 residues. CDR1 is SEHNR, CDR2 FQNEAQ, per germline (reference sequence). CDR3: CASRGRSPGLYF. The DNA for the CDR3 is TGTGCCAGCAGAGGCCGATCCCCGGGGCTGTACTTC.

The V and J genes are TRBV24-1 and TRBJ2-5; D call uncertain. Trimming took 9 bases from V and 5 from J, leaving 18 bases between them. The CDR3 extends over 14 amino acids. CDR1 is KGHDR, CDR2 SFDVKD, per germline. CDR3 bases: TGTGCCACCGAGAGACACCCCGGCGGCGAGACCCAGTACTTC. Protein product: CATERHPGGETQYF.

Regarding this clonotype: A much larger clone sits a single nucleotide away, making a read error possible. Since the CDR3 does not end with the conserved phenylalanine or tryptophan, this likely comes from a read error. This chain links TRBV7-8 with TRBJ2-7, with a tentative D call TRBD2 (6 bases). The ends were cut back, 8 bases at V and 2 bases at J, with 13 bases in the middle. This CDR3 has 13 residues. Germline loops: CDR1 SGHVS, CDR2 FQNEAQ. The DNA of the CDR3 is TGTGCCAGCTTAGGAGGGCCAACCTACGAGCAGTACTAC. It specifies CASLGGPTYEQYY.

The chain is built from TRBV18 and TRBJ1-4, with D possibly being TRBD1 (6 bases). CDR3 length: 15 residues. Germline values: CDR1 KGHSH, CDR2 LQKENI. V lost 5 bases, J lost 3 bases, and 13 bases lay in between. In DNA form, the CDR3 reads TGTGCCAGCTCAATTCGACAGGCATCTAATGAAAAACTGTTTTTT. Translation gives CASSIRQASNEKLFF.

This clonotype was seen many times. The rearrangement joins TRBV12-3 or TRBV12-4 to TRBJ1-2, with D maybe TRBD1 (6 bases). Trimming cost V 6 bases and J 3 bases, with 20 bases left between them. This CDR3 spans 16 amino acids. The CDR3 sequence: CASSSPRGRGDYGYTF. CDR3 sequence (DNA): TGTGCCAGCAGCTCCCCTCGTGGCAGGGGTGACTATGGCTACACCTTC.

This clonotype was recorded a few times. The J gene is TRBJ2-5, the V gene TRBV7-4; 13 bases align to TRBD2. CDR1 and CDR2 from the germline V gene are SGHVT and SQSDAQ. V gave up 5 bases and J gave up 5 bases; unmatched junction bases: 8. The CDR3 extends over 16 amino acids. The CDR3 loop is CASSRTTSGGSETQYF. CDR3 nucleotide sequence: TGTGCCAGCAGCCGGACGACTAGCGGGGGGAGTGAGACCCAGTACTTC.

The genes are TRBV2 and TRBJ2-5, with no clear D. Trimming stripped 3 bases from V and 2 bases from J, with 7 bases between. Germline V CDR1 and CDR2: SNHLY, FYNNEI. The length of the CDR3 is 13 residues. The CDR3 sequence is CASSEYGQETQYF. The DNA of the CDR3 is TGTGCCAGCAGTGAGTACGGACAAGAGACCCAGTACTTC.

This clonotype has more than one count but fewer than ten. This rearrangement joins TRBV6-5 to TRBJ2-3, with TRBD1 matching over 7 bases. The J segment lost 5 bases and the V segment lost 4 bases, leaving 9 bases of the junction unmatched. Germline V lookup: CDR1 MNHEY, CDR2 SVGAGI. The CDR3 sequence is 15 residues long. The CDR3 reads CASSSYRGVGDTQYF. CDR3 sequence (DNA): TGTGCCAGCAGTTCTTACAGGGGTGTGGGAGATACGCAGTATTTT.

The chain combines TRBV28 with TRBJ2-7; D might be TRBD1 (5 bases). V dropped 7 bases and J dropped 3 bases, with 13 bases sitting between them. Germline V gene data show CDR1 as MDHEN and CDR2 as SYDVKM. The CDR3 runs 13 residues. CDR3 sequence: CASTGTGNYEQYF. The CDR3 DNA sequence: TGTGCCAGCACCGGAACAGGAAACTACGAGCAGTACTTC.

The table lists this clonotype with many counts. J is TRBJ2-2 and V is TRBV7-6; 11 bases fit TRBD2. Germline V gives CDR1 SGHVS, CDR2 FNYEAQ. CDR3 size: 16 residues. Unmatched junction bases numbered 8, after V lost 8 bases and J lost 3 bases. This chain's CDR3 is CASSPGLADYTGELFF. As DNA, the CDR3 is TGTGCCAGCTCCCCGGGACTAGCGGATTACACCGGGGAGCTGTTTTTT.

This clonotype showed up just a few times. The CDR3, as DNA: TGTGCCAGCAGTTACGGGGCGACGTTCTCCTACAATGAGCAGTTCTTC. This encodes CASSYGATFSYNEQFF. The chain links TRBV6-6 to TRBJ2-1, with D perhaps TRBD1 (5 bases). The CDR3 contains 16 residues. Trimming pared 2 bases from V and 0 bases from J, leaving 11 bases between. Germline values: CDR1 MNHNY, CDR2 SVGAGI (reference sequence).

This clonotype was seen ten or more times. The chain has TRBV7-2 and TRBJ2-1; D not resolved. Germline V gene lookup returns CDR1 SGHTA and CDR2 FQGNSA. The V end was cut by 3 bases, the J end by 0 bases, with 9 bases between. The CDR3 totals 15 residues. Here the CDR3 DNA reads TGTGCCAGCAGCTTGTTGCGGAGCTCCTACAATGAGCAGTTCTTC. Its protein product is CASSLLRSSYNEQFF.

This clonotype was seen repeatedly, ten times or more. CDR3 in amino acids: CASSQVKNSPLHF. The CDR3 region has the DNA TGCGCCAGCAGCCAAGTAAAGAATTCACCCCTCCACTTT. This sequence joins TRBV4-1 and TRBJ1-6; D unclear. CDR1 and CDR2 from the germline V gene are MGHRA and YSYEKL. Trimming shortened V by 1 base and J by 7 bases, and 5 bases separated the two germline ends. CDR3 length equals 13 residues.

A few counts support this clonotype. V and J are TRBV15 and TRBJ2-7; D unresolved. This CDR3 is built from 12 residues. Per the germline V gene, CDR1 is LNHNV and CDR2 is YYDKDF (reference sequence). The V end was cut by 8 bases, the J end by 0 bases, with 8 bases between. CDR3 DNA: TGTGCCACCGAAGGGTCCTCCTACGAGCAGTACTTC. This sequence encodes CATEGSSYEQYF.

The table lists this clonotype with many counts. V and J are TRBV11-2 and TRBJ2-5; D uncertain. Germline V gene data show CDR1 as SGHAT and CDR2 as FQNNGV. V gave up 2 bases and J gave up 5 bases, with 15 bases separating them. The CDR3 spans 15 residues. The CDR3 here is CASSLLGLRSETQYF. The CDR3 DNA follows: TGTGCCAGCAGCTTATTGGGCCTTAGGTCGGAGACCCAGTACTTC.

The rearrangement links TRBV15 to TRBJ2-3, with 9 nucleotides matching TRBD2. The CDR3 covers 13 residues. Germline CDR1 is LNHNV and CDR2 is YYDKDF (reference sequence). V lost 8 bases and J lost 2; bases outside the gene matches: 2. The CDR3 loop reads CATGGGATDTQYF. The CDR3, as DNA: TGTGCCACCGGCGGGGGGGCCACAGATACGCAGTATTTT.

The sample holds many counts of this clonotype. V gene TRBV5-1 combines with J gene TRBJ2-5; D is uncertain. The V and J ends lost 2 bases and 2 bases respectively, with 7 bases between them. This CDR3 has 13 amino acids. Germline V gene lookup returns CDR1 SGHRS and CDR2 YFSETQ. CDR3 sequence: CASSFPGQETQYF. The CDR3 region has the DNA TGCGCCAGCAGCTTCCCCGGGCAAGAGACCCAGTACTTC.

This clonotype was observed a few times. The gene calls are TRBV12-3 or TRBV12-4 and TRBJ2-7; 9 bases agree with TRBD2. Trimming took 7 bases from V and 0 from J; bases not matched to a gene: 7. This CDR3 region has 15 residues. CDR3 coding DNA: TGTGCCAGCAAAACTAGCGGGCCTAGCTCCTACGAGCAGTACTTC. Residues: CASKTSGPSSYEQYF.

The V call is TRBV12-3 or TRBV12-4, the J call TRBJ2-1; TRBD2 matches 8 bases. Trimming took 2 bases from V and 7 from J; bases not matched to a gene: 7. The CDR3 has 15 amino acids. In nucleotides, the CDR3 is TGTGCCAGCAGTTTAACGGGGGGGGCCCAAAATGAGCAGTTCTTC. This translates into CASSLTGGAQNEQFF.

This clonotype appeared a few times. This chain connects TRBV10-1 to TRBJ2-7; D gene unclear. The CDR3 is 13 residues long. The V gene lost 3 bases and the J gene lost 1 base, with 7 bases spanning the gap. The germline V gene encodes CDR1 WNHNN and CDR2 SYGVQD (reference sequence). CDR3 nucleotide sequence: TGCGCCAGCAGTGATCACTTATCCTACGAGCAGTACTTC. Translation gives CASSDHLSYEQYF.

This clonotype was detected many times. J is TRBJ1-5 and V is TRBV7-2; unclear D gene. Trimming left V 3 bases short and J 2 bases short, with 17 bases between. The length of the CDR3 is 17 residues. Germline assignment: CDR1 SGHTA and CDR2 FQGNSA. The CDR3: CASSLGILLGGNQPQHF. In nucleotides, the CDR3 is TGTGCCAGCAGCTTGGGGATACTGTTGGGCGGCAATCAGCCCCAGCATTTT.

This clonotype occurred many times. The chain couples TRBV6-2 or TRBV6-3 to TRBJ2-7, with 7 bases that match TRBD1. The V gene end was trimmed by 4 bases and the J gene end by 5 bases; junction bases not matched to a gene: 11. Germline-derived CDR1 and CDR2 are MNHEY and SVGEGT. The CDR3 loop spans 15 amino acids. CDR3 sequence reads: CASSSQGRRVDEQYF. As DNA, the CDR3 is TGTGCCAGCAGTTCACAGGGGCGTAGAGTCGACGAGCAGTACTTC.

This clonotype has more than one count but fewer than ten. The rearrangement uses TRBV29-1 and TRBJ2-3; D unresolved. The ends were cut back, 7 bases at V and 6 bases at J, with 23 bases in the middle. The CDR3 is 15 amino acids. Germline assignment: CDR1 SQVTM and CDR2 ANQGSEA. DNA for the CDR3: TGCAGCGGGGTGGTGGACCCCTTTGCCGAGGATACGCAGTATTTT. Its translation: CSGVVDPFAEDTQYF.

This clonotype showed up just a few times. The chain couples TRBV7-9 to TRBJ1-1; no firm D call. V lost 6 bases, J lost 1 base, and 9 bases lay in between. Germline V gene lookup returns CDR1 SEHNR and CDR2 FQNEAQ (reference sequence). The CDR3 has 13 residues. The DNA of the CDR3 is TGTGCCAGCAGTATACTTTGGAACACTGAAGCTTTCTTT. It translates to CASSILWNTEAFF.

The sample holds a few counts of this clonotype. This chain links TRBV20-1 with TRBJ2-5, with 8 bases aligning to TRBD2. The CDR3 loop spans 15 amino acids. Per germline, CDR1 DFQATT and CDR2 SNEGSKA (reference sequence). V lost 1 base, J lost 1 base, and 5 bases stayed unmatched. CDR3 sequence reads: CSARGSGAIQETQYF. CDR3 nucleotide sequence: TGCAGTGCTAGAGGTAGCGGGGCTATCCAAGAGACCCAGTACTTC.

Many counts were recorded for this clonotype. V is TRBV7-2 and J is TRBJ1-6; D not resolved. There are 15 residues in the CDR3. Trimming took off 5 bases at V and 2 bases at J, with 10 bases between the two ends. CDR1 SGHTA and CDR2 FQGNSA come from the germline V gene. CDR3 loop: CASSPSGTYNSPLHF. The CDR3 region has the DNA TGTGCCAGCAGCCCCAGCGGGACCTATAATTCACCCCTCCACTTT.